This T cell receptor beta chain was recovered during a study of shared clonotypes between healthy human individuals. The sample holds one count of this clone. Naive CD8 cells lacked CD45RO, underwent positive selection for CCR7 and left out terminally differentiated effector memory CD45RA+ cells. The donor population consisted of healthy HIV-negative adults with no recent acute infections or vaccinations. Deep-level running was used for the assay. TCRdb's table, derived via immunoSEQ multiplex PCR, lists solely in-frame clones and lacks some. The data show about 2 million clones, with 85% to 95% seen just once and 1% to 1.5% held by the top ten. CDR3 size: 15 residues. Germline V CDR1 and CDR2: SGHVS, FQNEAQ. The V end lost 5 bases, the J end lost 3 bases, and 17 bases lay between the germline ends.

The chain employs TRBV7-8 and TRBJ2-7, with D unclear. Sequencing was performed on naive CD8+ T cells sorted from blood. The sequence was obtained from a man between 18 and 35 years old in good health. The CDR3 DNA is TGTGCCAGCAGCCGGACGGGCGATGGGTTCTACGAGCAGTACTTC. It translates to CASSRTGDGFYEQYF.